This T cell receptor beta chain was observed in a study of cytotoxic CD8 clonotypes in ibrutinib-treated CLL. Assay used: immunoSEQ multiplex PCR; TCRdb lists only in-frame clones, some missing. The sample contains about 150,000 clones, about 80% of which appear only once. This sequence originates from a human donor with chronic lymphocytic leukemia. Sequences were derived from PBMCs, sampled after 24 months of ibrutinib treatment.

CDR3 protein: CASSEGDNYGYTF. The CDR3 nucleotides read TGTGCCAGCAGTGAGGGGGACAACTATGGCTACACCTTC. The chain employs TRBV2 and TRBJ1-2; possibly TRBD1 for D (5 bases). The CDR3 is 13 residues long. With 3 bases removed from V and 2 bases from J, the gap between germline ends came to 7 bases. Germline V CDR1 and CDR2: SNHLY, FYNNEI.